Below are 13 T cell receptor beta chains sequenced from a single sample in a study of cytomegalovirus exposure and HLA in healthy donors. The study ran its PCR with 60 Vbeta and 13 Jbeta primers. Profiled with immunoSEQ multiplex PCR; TCRdb holds only in-frame clones, not every one. This sample has 130,000 to 150,000 clones; approximately 83% occur once, and the top ten carry around 2%. The sequenced sample consisted of PBMCs. These receptors came from a woman between 35 and 50 years old in good health and CMV-seronegative.

V and J are TRBV5-1 and TRBJ2-5; maybe TRBD2 (5 bases). The CDR3 is made up of 16 amino acids. The germline V gene encodes CDR1 SGHRS and CDR2 YFSETQ. Deletions cut 0 bases from V and 4 bases from J, with 16 bases between. The CDR3 sequence is CASSLGPIGGGETQYF. In DNA form, the CDR3 reads TGCGCCAGCAGCTTGGGTCCGATAGGAGGTGGAGAGACCCAGTACTTC. Combining the CDR3 with reference TRBV5-1 and TRBJ2-5 gives the whole variable domain KAGVTQTPRYLIKTRGQQVTLSCSPISGHRSVSWYQQTPGQGLQFLFEYFSETQRNKGNFPGRFSGRQFSNSRSEMNVSTLELGDSALYLCASSLGPIGGGETQYFGPGTRLLVL.

The chain joins TRBV6-6 to TRBJ2-7; 9 bases line up with TRBD1. The CDR3 sequence is 14 residues long. Trimming removed 4 bases from V and 1 base from J; junction bases left unmatched: 2. Germline V gene lookup returns CDR1 MNHNY and CDR2 SVGAGI (reference sequence). Written as DNA, the CDR3 is TGTGCCAGCAGTTCGGGACAGGGTTCCTACGAGCAGTACTTC. Protein product: CASSSGQGSYEQYF.

The chain recombines TRBV28 with TRBJ1-2, with TRBD1 matching over 7 bases. Germline lookup yields CDR1 MDHEN and CDR2 SYDVKM. The junction had 4 bases not matched to a gene; V was cut back by 5 bases and J by 4 bases. This CDR3 has 13 amino acids. The CDR3 DNA sequence: TGTGCCAGCAGTGACAGGGCCCGCTATGGCTACACCTTC. Translation gives CASSDRARYGYTF.

The V call is TRBV14, the J call TRBJ1-4; D not resolved. Germline V gene lookup returns CDR1 SGHDN and CDR2 FVKESK. The CDR3 runs to 15 residues. Deletions cut 1 base from V and 5 bases from J, with 11 bases between. The CDR3 DNA reads as TGTGCCAGCAGCCAAGGTTCTGTCACAAATGAAAAACTGTTTTTT. As protein: CASSQGSVTNEKLFF.

The V gene is TRBV5-4, the J gene TRBJ2-2; D is unresolved. The CDR3 has 14 residues. CDR1 and CDR2 (germline): SGHNT, YYREEE (reference sequence). V was trimmed by 2 bases and J by 2 bases, leaving 7 bases between them. The CDR3 DNA sequence: TGTGCCAGCAGCTTCGGGTTAAACACCGGGGAGCTGTTTTTT. It specifies CASSFGLNTGELFF.

The rearrangement uses TRBV5-5 and TRBJ1-1, with D hard to call. Between the trimmed V and J ends, which lost 3 bases and 1 base, there was a span of 10 bases. Germline CDR1 and CDR2: SGHKS and YYEKEE (reference sequence). The CDR3 runs to 14 residues. CDR3 in amino acids: CASSYSGTNTEAFF. The CDR3 nucleotides read TGTGCCAGCAGCTACTCGGGAACGAACACTGAAGCTTTCTTT.

The chain couples TRBV4-1 to TRBJ1-2; 7 bases match TRBD1. Per germline, CDR1 MGHRA and CDR2 YSYEKL. There are 16 residues in the CDR3. The V gene end was trimmed by 6 bases and the J gene end by 6 bases; junction bases not matched to a gene: 16. The CDR3 DNA reads as TGCGCCAGCAGACAGGAATTCCGGACAGGCTTGGATGGCTACACCTTC. As protein: CASRQEFRTGLDGYTF.

The CDR3 protein is CASRSGQRTGELFF. In nucleotides, the CDR3 is TGTGCCAGCCGTTCGGGACAGCGAACCGGGGAGCTGTTTTTT. This sequence joins TRBV28 and TRBJ2-2, with 7 bases identical to TRBD1. With V trimmed by 8 bases and J by 5 bases, 8 bases remained unmatched. There are 14 residues in the CDR3. CDR1 and CDR2 from the germline V gene are MDHEN and SYDVKM.

The V call is TRBV6-5, the J call TRBJ2-7; 11 bases match TRBD1. The length of the CDR3 is 14 residues. Per germline, CDR1 MNHEY and CDR2 SVGAGI. The V gene end was trimmed by 11 bases and the J gene end by 7 bases; junction bases not matched to a gene: 13. The CDR3 sequence is CAARGTGGFQEQYF. CDR3 in DNA: TGTGCCGCCCGAGGGACAGGGGGGTTTCAGGAGCAGTACTTC.

The chain couples TRBV7-8 to TRBJ1-4, with a tentative D call TRBD1 (5 bases). V dropped 1 base and J dropped 6 bases, with 18 bases sitting between them. From germline, CDR1 is SGHVS and CDR2 FQNEAQ. This CDR3 has 17 residues. The CDR3, as DNA: TGTGCCAGCAGCTTAGGGGGACTGTCCACATCCCATGAAAAACTGTTTTTT. It is translated as CASSLGGLSTSHEKLFF.

This chain connects TRBV28 to TRBJ1-5; TRBD1 is a possible D gene (6 bases). This CDR3 is 15 amino acids long. The ends were cut back, 7 bases at V and 4 bases at J, with 17 bases in the middle. Germline-derived CDR1 and CDR2 are MDHEN and SYDVKM. CDR3 DNA sequence: TGTGCCAGCACCCCCCGCGGGAGGGGGAATCAGCCCCAGCATTTT. Its translation: CASTPRGRGNQPQHF.

This clone occurred a few times. J is TRBJ2-7 and V is TRBV15, with D possibly matching TRBD2 (6 bases). Germline assignment: CDR1 LNHNV and CDR2 YYDKDF (reference sequence). The V end lost 1 base, the J end lost 0 bases, and 13 bases lay between the germline ends. The CDR3 is 16 residues long. This CDR3 is CATSRATGTPSYEQYF. As DNA, the CDR3 is TGTGCCACCAGCAGAGCAACCGGGACTCCCTCCTACGAGCAGTACTTC.

This clone was detected only once. This rearrangement joins TRBV10-1 to TRBJ2-7, with 7 positions matching TRBD1. J lost 10 bases, V lost 6 bases, and 9 bases had no gene match. This CDR3 has 12 amino acids. Germline loops: CDR1 WNHNN, CDR2 SYGVQD (reference sequence). CDR3 protein: CASSETGTAQYF. The CDR3 nucleotides read TGCGCCAGCAGCGAAACCGGGACAGCTCAGTACTTC.